Listed below are T cell receptor beta chains from one sample, sequenced in a study of blood T cell repertoires in COVID-19. Method: immunoSEQ multiplex PCR; TCRdb's copy keeps in-frame clones and lacks some. The top ten hold 6.5% to 9% of the sample, which has roughly 140,000 clones, 84% seen once. The source material was peripheral blood. Source of these receptors: a woman aged 50 to 65 in a cohort sampled during active or convalescent COVID-19. Each CDR3 is given with its conserved first and last residue. The D gene is left open where the match is weak. Clone size is stated in some rows and not others, as once, few, many or a class when expanded.

V,D,J,size,DNA,CDR3
TRBV30,-,TRBJ2-7,-,TGTGCCTGGAGACAGCGGAGCTCCTACGAGCAGTACTTC,CAWRQRSSYEQYF
TRBV4-3,-,TRBJ1-2,-,TGCGCCAGCAGCCAAGATCCGGGGACAAGCTATGGCTACACCTTC,CASSQDPGTSYGYTF
TRBV5-1,TRBD1,TRBJ2-7,-,TGCGCCAGCAGCAGCGGGACAGGGTCAAGGGAGCAGTACTTC,CASSSGTGSREQYF
TRBV6-6,-,TRBJ2-7,-,TGTGCCAGCAGCCCCGCCGGGTCCAAGAGCTCCTACGAGCAGTACTTC,CASSPAGSKSSYEQYF
TRBV4-1,-,TRBJ2-3,-,TGCGCCAGCAGCCAAGATCCCGACGGGTCGCCACAGTATTTT,CASSQDPDGSPQYF
TRBV7-2,-,TRBJ2-7,once,TGTGCCAGCAGCTTAGGTGGGGGCCTAGCCTACGAGCAGTACTTC,CASSLGGGLAYEQYF
TRBV9,-,TRBJ1-4,-,TGTGCCAGCAGCGTCCAGGGGTCAATTAAAGAAAAACTGTTTTTT,CASSVQGSIKEKLFF
TRBV6-5,TRBD1,TRBJ1-2,-,TGTGCCAGCAGTTACAGCAGGGGGCATGACTATGGCTACACCTTC,CASSYSRGHDYGYTF
TRBV18,TRBD1,TRBJ2-5,-,TGTGCCAGCTCACCTGGACAGGACCAAGAGACCCAGTACTTC,CASSPGQDQETQYF
TRBV18,-,TRBJ1-1,-,TGTGCCAGCTCACCATTCAGGGGCGCGGGTGACACTGAAGCTTTCTTT,CASSPFRGAGDTEAFF
TRBV19,-,TRBJ1-4,-,TGTGCCAGTAGTCGGTCTAGGACAGATGATAATGAAAAACTGTTTTTT,CASSRSRTDDNEKLFF
TRBV19,-,TRBJ1-5,once,TGTGCCAGTACGGGGTTAGGTCTGCGGAATCAGCCCCAGCATTTT,CASTGLGLRNQPQHF
TRBV12-3/TRBV12-4,-,TRBJ1-1,-,TGTGCCAGCAGTTTAAGCGGGATAGCTGAAGCTTTCTTT,CASSLSGIAEAFF
TRBV2,-,TRBJ1-1,-,TGTGCCAGCATCCCCACCGAGCCGTCCATGAACACTGAAGCTTTCTTT,CASIPTEPSMNTEAFF
TRBV29-1,TRBD1,TRBJ1-2,-,TGCAGTATGACAGGGGACTATGGCTACACCTTC,CSMTGDYGYTF
TRBV20-1,-,TRBJ2-5,-,TGCAGTGCTAGTTTGGGGGCAGAGACCCAGTACTTC,CSASLGAETQYF
TRBV30,-,TRBJ2-1,-,TGTGCCTGGAGTAGGGGTCACTACAATGAGCAGTTCTTC,CAWSRGHYNEQFF
TRBV9,-,TRBJ2-2,-,TGTGCCAGCAGCCCCTCCGCAGGTCACACCGGGGAGCTGTTTTTT,CASSPSAGHTGELFF
TRBV7-2,-,TRBJ1-1,-,TGTGCCAGCAGCTCCCAGGGGAACACTGAAGCTTTCTTT,CASSSQGNTEAFF
TRBV4-1,-,TRBJ1-2,-,TGCGCCAGCAGCCAAGTGGGCAACTATGGCTACACCTTC,CASSQVGNYGYTF
TRBV18,-,TRBJ2-2,many,TGTGCCAGCTCACAAACTCGGGAAAAGGAGCTGTTTTTT,CASSQTREKELFF
TRBV5-4,-,TRBJ2-1,-,TGTGCCAGCAGCTTGGGACAGATAAACAATGAGCAGTTCTTC,CASSLGQINNEQFF
TRBV19,-,TRBJ1-2,-,TGTGCCAGTAGTAACACCTATGGCTACACCTTC,CASSNTYGYTF
TRBV5-1,-,TRBJ1-1,-,TGCGCCAGCAGCTTGGGGGGTAGCAGGGCGAACACTGAAGCTTTCTTT,CASSLGGSRANTEAFF
TRBV6-5,-,TRBJ1-3,-,TGTGCCAGCAGTTACGGCAGCGTCTCTGGAAACACCATATATTTT,CASSYGSVSGNTIYF
TRBV29-1,TRBD2,TRBJ2-7,-,TGCAGTGCAAAACTAGCGGGGGTCTACGAGCAGTACTTC,CSAKLAGVYEQYF
TRBV2,TRBD1,TRBJ2-2,once,TGTGCCAGTCTTTCGGGACAGAGGGAACCCGGGGAGCTGTTTTTT,CASLSGQREPGELFF
TRBV3-1/TRBV3-2,TRBD2,TRBJ2-2,-,TGTGCCAGCAGCCAAGCGGGTCGGGGGGGGAACACCGGGGAGCTGTTTTTT,CASSQAGRGGNTGELFF
TRBV9,-,TRBJ2-7,-,TGTGCCAGCAGCGAAGGGGTCCCAGCCTCTGGGCAGTACTTC,CASSEGVPASGQYF
TRBV19,-,TRBJ1-5,-,TGTGCCAGTAGTAACCTAGTGGGGGGGTGGGCTCGTGAGGATCAGCCCCAGCATTTT,CASSNLVGGWAREDQPQHF
TRBV4-1,TRBD2,TRBJ2-5,-,TGCGCCAGCAGCCAAGGTGGCGGGGGGGCTCCAGAGACCCAGTACTTC,CASSQGGGGAPETQYF
TRBV5-1,TRBD2,TRBJ2-5,-,TGCGCCAGCAGCTTACCGACTAGCGTGGAGACCCAGTACTTC,CASSLPTSVETQYF
TRBV29-1,-,TRBJ2-5,-,TGCAGCGTTGAAGGACAAGCAATACAATCAGAGACCCAGTACTTC,CSVEGQAIQSETQYF
TRBV2,TRBD2,TRBJ2-3,-,TGTGCCAGCAGTTACCGGACTAGGCCAGATACGCAGTATTTT,CASSYRTRPDTQYF
TRBV4-1,-,TRBJ1-2,-,TGCGCCAGCAGCCGCCGTACAACAGGAAACTATGGCTACACCTTC,CASSRRTTGNYGYTF
TRBV7-8,-,TRBJ1-6,many,TGTGCCAGCAGCCCCGACAGAAATTCACCCCTCCACTTT,CASSPDRNSPLHF
TRBV7-9,TRBD1,TRBJ2-2,-,TGTGCCAGCCGGACAGGGGGCGGCGGGGAGCTGTTTTTT,CASRTGGGGELFF
TRBV10-3,-,TRBJ2-3,-,TGTGCCATCAGTAGACGTAGCGAGGGCACAGATACGCAGTATTTT,CAISRRSEGTDTQYF
TRBV6-5,-,TRBJ1-5,once,TGTGCCAGCAGGGCGGGGGGAAGTCAGCCCCAGCATTTT,CASRAGGSQPQHF
TRBV6-2/TRBV6-3,-,TRBJ2-5,-,TGTGCCAGCAGTTACCACAGGGCGGGTATGAAAGAGACCCAGTACTTC,CASSYHRAGMKETQYF
TRBV2,-,TRBJ1-5,few,TGTGCCAGCAGTGAATATAAGCTTAATCAGCCCCAGCATTTT,CASSEYKLNQPQHF
TRBV25-1,TRBD1,TRBJ1-5,-,TGTGCCAGCTTACTCTCCGGGACAGGGGGCGATTCCAATCAGCCCCAGCATTTT,CASLLSGTGGDSNQPQHF
TRBV7-2,-,TRBJ2-7,-,TGTGCCAGCAGCTCTACACAGGGCTACGAGCAGTACTTC,CASSSTQGYEQYF
TRBV19,TRBD2,TRBJ2-7,once,TGTGCCAGTCAAGCGACTAGCGGAAGCTCCTACGAGCAGTACTTC,CASQATSGSSYEQYF
TRBV19,-,TRBJ1-1,few,TGTGCCAGTAGTATCGGGGACATGGGCACTGAAGCTTTCTTT,CASSIGDMGTEAFF
TRBV5-6,TRBD1,TRBJ1-2,-,TGTGCCAGCAGCTTGGGACAGGGGGCTGGTGGCTACACCTTC,CASSLGQGAGGYTF
TRBV18,-,TRBJ1-6,-,TGTGCCAGCTCGAGGCAGGGAAGCAATAATTCACCCCTCCACTTT,CASSRQGSNNSPLHF
TRBV2,TRBD2,TRBJ2-5,-,TGTGCCAGCACCCGGGAGCGGGGGCGACAAGAGACCCAGTACTTC,CASTRERGRQETQYF
TRBV21-1,-,TRBJ2-1,-,TGTGCCAGCAGCAAATTGGATACACTAGCGAATGAGCAGTTCTTC,CASSKLDTLANEQFF
TRBV30,-,TRBJ2-1,-,TGTGCCTGGAGCGGGGATCGGAATGAGCAGTTCTTC,CAWSGDRNEQFF
TRBV6-5,TRBD1,TRBJ1-1,-,TGTGCCAGCGGACACGGACAGGGGTACACTGAAGCTTTCTTT,CASGHGQGYTEAFF
TRBV5-6,-,TRBJ2-1,-,TGTGCCAGCAGCTGGGGTAACCCCAGGGTTTCCTACAATGAGCAGTTCTTC,CASSWGNPRVSYNEQFF
TRBV24-1,-,TRBJ2-2,-,TGTGCCACCAGTGATTGGCTGGGACAAAAAAACACCGGGGAGCTGTTTTTT,CATSDWLGQKNTGELFF
TRBV28,-,TRBJ1-2,-,TGTGCCAGCCTCTCGAAACCGGGTGGCTACACCTTC,CASLSKPGGYTF
TRBV19,-,TRBJ1-5,-,TGTGCCAGTAGTCCACGGACAGAAGCCCTTAGCAATCAGCCCCAGCATTTT,CASSPRTEALSNQPQHF